This TCR beta chain was captured by sequencing in a study of T cells in Graves' hyperthyroidism and ophthalmopathy. Study-level background: Peripheral blood samples were taken at initial diagnosis, prior to any treatment.

Study results and caveats: A model of 13 V-J features distinguished ophthalmopathy from stable hyperthyroidism.

RNA transcripts provided the source from which TCR beta CDR3 regions were amplified. Researchers ran a first-round RT-PCR on the TCR CDR3 using the HTBI primer set. TCRdb re-derived calls from the multiplex PCR reads in MiXCR, one entry per CDR3 protein. The repertoire has roughly 600,000 distinct CDR3 sequences, approximately 15% of them found once; the top ten carry around 13%. From germline, CDR1 is SGHVS and CDR2 FQNEAQ. V dropped 5 bases and J dropped 4 bases, with 15 bases sitting between them. The CDR3 length is 14 residues. This clonotype was picked up many times. No antigen is known for it. The chain employs TRBV7-8 and TRBJ2-7, with D possibly matching TRBD2 (6 bases). The source is a woman in her forties or fifties with Graves' ophthalmopathy. What was sequenced was blood. The CDR3 DNA follows: TGTGCCAGCAGCCACTCCCGGGACTTTTACGAGCAGTACTTC. Translated: CASSHSRDFYEQYF. The full variable domain, its missing parts supplied by reference TRBV7-8 and TRBJ2-7, is GAGVSQSPRYKVAKRGQDVALRCDPISGHVSLFWYQQALGQGPEFLTYFQNEAQLDKSGLPSDRFFAERPEGSVSTLKIQRTQQEDSAVYLCASSHSRDFYEQYFGPGTRLTVT.